What follows is one TCR beta chain and its context. This entry belongs to a study of cytomegalovirus exposure and HLA in healthy donors. The length of the CDR3 is 17 residues. Losses at the gene ends were 1 base for V and 4 bases for J; bases not matched to a gene: 9. Germline CDR1 and CDR2: SGHRS and YFSETQ. PCR involved 60 Vbeta and 13 Jbeta primers. As processed by the authors: A later analysis counted about 80 million unique TCR beta chains, around 10 million shared. TCRdb keeps only in-frame clones here, not all; method: immunoSEQ multiplex PCR. D and trimming were read from the DNA, whereas the V and J calls and clone size are those reported in that table. The sample records 93,000 or so clones, around three quarters being singletons.

Sequenced material: PBMCs. This receptor was taken from a woman between 18 and 29 years old in good health and CMV-seropositive. V gene TRBV5-1 combines with J gene TRBJ2-2; 8 bases line up with TRBD1. The CDR3: CASSLTGQGRGTGELFF. CDR3 nucleotide sequence: TGCGCCAGCAGCTTGACTGGACAGGGAAGGGGCACCGGGGAGCTGTTTTTT.